The 25 T cell receptor beta chains presented below share a single source sample, sequenced in a study of CD8 T cells in ankylosing spondylitis. One entry per CDR3 protein results from TCRdb running MiXCR on the 5' RACE reads. Among about 840,000 distinct CDR3 sequences listed, roughly 12% were seen once. Study observations and caveats: About 8 highly homologous variants made up a TCR beta motif, and this motif appeared characteristic of ankylosing spondylitis blood.

No cognate antigen is known for these TCRs. Sequencing was carried out using blood, either unsorted or a sorted T cell fraction (not recorded which). The source of these receptors is a male donor with ankylosing spondylitis.

This clonotype has just a few counts. The chain couples TRBV20-1 to TRBJ2-7, with unresolved D. Per germline, CDR1 DFQATT and CDR2 SNEGSKA (reference sequence). V lost 3 bases and J lost 0, with 12 bases in between. This CDR3 spans 14 amino acids. CDR3 coding DNA: TGCAGTGCTAGTCGAGACATTAGCTCCTACGAGCAGTACTTC. Amino acids: CSASRDISSYEQYF.

The sample holds a few counts of this clonotype. V usage is TRBV20-1 and J usage is TRBJ2-7; 11 bases map to TRBD2. The CDR3 sequence is 16 residues long. From germline, CDR1 is DFQATT and CDR2 SNEGSKA (reference sequence). V was pared by 6 bases and J by 4 bases, with 14 bases of the junction left unmatched. The CDR3 reads CSARPLRLAGGYEQYF. The CDR3 region has the DNA TGCAGTGCGCGCCCCCTCCGGCTAGCGGGAGGTTACGAGCAGTACTTC.

This clonotype was seen only a few times. The J gene is TRBJ2-7, the V gene TRBV10-3; weak D call: TRBD2 (7 bases). Germline values: CDR1 ENHRY, CDR2 SYGVKD. The CDR3 has 13 residues. Deletions cut 6 bases from V and 4 bases from J, with 13 bases between. The CDR3 region is CAIRGGALYEQYF. The CDR3 DNA reads as TGTGCCATCAGGGGGGGGGCCTTGTACGAGCAGTACTTC.

This clonotype has just a few counts. This sequence joins TRBV7-2 and TRBJ1-1, with D perhaps matching TRBD1 (5 bases). Germline CDR1 is SGHTA and CDR2 is FQGNSA. V was trimmed by 1 base and J by 5 bases, leaving 14 bases between them. This CDR3 contains 15 residues. CDR3 protein: CASSLEVGRATEAFF. The CDR3 region has the DNA TGTGCCAGCAGCTTAGAGGTTGGCAGGGCGACTGAAGCTTTCTTT. The complete variable domain, with remaining parts taken from reference TRBV7-2 and TRBJ1-1, reads GAGVSQSPSNKVTEKGKDVELRCDPISGHTALYWYRQSLGQGLEFLIYFQGNSAPDKSGLPSDRFSAERTGGSVSTLTIQRTQQEDSAVYLCASSLEVGRATEAFFGQGTRLTVV.

The sample holds a few counts of this clonotype. The rearrangement joins TRBV7-2 to TRBJ1-4, with D unresolved. The CDR3 covers 14 residues. Trimming cost V 5 bases and J 8 bases, with 15 bases left between them. CDR1 and CDR2 from the germline V gene are SGHTA and FQGNSA. CDR3 nucleotide sequence: TGTGCCAGCAGCGGGTCTTCTAGGAACGAAAAACTGTTTTTT. Translating it yields CASSGSSRNEKLFF.

This clonotype showed up just a few times. Germline and junction disagree at one end, which may indicate a read error. The chain carries TRBV7-7 and TRBJ2-5; 12 nucleotides agree with TRBD2. CDR3 length: 14 amino acids. Germline assignment: CDR1 SSHAT and CDR2 FNYEAQ (reference sequence). CDR3 nucleotide sequence: TGTGCTAGCAGCATGGGACTAGCGGGAGAGACCCAGTACTTC. Translating it yields CASSMGLAGETQYF.

This clonotype was observed a few times. The CDR3 here is CASSWTTARSGYGYTF. CDR3 in DNA: TGTGCCAGCAGCTGGACGACAGCCCGGTCGGGCTATGGCTACACCTTC. The chain has TRBV7-2 and TRBJ1-2; possible D gene TRBD1, 5 bases. There are 16 residues in the CDR3. Trimming took 4 bases from V and 4 from J, leaving 19 bases between them. Germline-derived CDR1 and CDR2 are SGHTA and FQGNSA.

The CDR3, as DNA: TGTGCCAGCAGCTTCAGGGGCCGCCAAGAGACCCAGTACTTC. Its translation is CASSFRGRQETQYF. The V and J genes are TRBV5-6 and TRBJ2-5; D might be TRBD1 (6 bases). The V end was cut by 2 bases, the J end by 1 base, with 9 bases between. The CDR3 has 14 amino acids. CDR1 SGHDT and CDR2 YYEEEE come from the germline V gene.

This chain uses TRBV7-9 with TRBJ2-1; 14 positions match TRBD2. Germline V gives CDR1 SEHNR, CDR2 FQNEAQ (reference sequence). The length of the CDR3 is 17 residues. The junction had 5 bases not matched to a gene; V was cut back by 3 bases and J by 4 bases. CDR3 sequence reads: CASSFGTSGSRYNEQFF. The CDR3, as DNA: TGTGCCAGCAGCTTCGGGACTAGCGGGAGTAGATACAATGAGCAGTTCTTC. Drawing the rest from reference TRBV7-9 and TRBJ2-1, the complete variable domain is DTGVSQNPRHKITKRGQNVTFRCDPISEHNRLYWYRQTLGQGPEFLTYFQNEAQLEKSRLLSDRFSAERPKGSFSTLEIQRTEQGDSAMYLCASSFGTSGSRYNEQFFGPGTRLTVL.

A few counts support this clonotype. One end of the junction varies from germline; a read error may be responsible. The chain employs TRBV7-3 and TRBJ2-1; TRBD1 matches 7 bases. Germline CDR1 SGHTA, CDR2 FQGTGA. This CDR3 spans 13 amino acids. As DNA, the CDR3 is TGTGCCAGCAGCCGCGCCGTCGACAGGGAAAGGTACTTC. Its translation: CASSRAVDRERYF.

This chain connects TRBV28 to TRBJ1-2; D gene ambiguous. The CDR3 sequence is 11 residues long. Trimming shortened V by 10 bases and J by 8 bases, and 14 bases separated the two germline ends. Germline loops: CDR1 MDHEN, CDR2 SYDVKM. CDR3 in DNA: TGTGCCATCACCTGGGGAGGCGGCTACACCTTC. Translating it yields CAITWGGGYTF.

There are many counts of this clonotype. This chain links TRBV20-1 with TRBJ2-4; no firm D call. Trimming pared 3 bases from V and 0 bases from J, leaving 6 bases between. This CDR3 spans 13 amino acids. The V gene's germline CDR1 is DFQATT and CDR2 SNEGSKA (reference sequence). The DNA of the CDR3 is TGCAGTGCTAGTTGGACAGCCAAAAACATTCAGTACTTC. This codes for CSASWTAKNIQYF.

The CDR3 loop is CASSVSPGLAGFYNEQFF. The CDR3 coding sequence is TGTGCCAGCAGCGTAAGTCCCGGACTAGCGGGCTTCTACAATGAGCAGTTCTTC. The V gene is TRBV9, the J gene TRBJ2-1, with TRBD2 matching 11 bases. J was trimmed by 3 bases and V by 1 base; bases with no gene match: 9. In germline, CDR1 is SGDLS, CDR2 YYNGEE. The CDR3 length is 18 residues.

This clonotype showed up just a few times. The J gene is TRBJ1-1, the V gene TRBV24-1; 9 bases align to TRBD1. CDR3 length: 16 amino acids. Losses at the gene ends were 7 bases for V and 4 bases for J; bases not matched to a gene: 12. The germline V gene has CDR1 KGHDR and CDR2 SFDVKD. This CDR3 reads CATRPGTGNVGTEAFF. The CDR3 DNA follows: TGTGCCACCAGACCCGGGACAGGGAATGTAGGCACTGAAGCTTTCTTT.

This clonotype was recorded at least ten times. This chain connects TRBV6-1 to TRBJ2-1; TRBD2 matches at 11 bases. Germline V CDR1 and CDR2: MNHNS, SASEGT. Trimming removed 4 bases from V and 4 bases from J; junction bases left unmatched: 6. The CDR3 length is 16 residues. The CDR3 DNA reads TGTGCCAGCAGTGCCATGACTAGCGGGGCTTACAATGAGCAGTTCTTC. Its protein product is CASSAMTSGAYNEQFF.

The table lists this clonotype with a few counts. V usage is TRBV20-1 and J usage is TRBJ1-1; D is perhaps TRBD1 (6 bases). CDR1 is DFQATT, CDR2 SNEGSKA, per germline (reference sequence). Trimming left V 2 bases short and J 1 base short, with 17 bases between. The CDR3 is 16 amino acids. The CDR3 sequence: CSARRGGVWENTEAFF. In nucleotides, the CDR3 is TGCAGTGCTAGACGGGGGGGCGTGTGGGAGAACACTGAAGCTTTCTTT.

The V gene is TRBV28, the J gene TRBJ2-6, with D hard to call. The V gene's germline CDR1 is MDHEN and CDR2 SYDVKM. Trimming stripped 4 bases from V and 0 bases from J, with 7 bases between. The CDR3 contains 15 residues. This CDR3 is CASSSHNSGANVLTF. The CDR3 nucleotides are TGTGCCAGCAGTTCTCACAACTCTGGGGCCAACGTCCTGACTTTC.

This clonotype was detected ten times or more. The V and J genes are TRBV7-2 and TRBJ2-1, with 10 nucleotides matching TRBD1. The ends lost 1 base at V and 6 bases at J; junction bases unmatched: 6. Germline V gene sequence: CDR1 SGHTA, CDR2 FQGNSA. The CDR3 covers 16 residues. The CDR3 loop reads CASSLVGTGVLNEQFF. CDR3 in DNA: TGTGCCAGCAGCTTAGTCGGGACAGGGGTACTCAATGAGCAGTTCTTC.

The chain joins TRBV7-2 to TRBJ1-2; a weak D match, TRBD1 (6 bases). Trimming took 4 bases from V and 10 from J, leaving 13 bases between them. This CDR3 contains 12 residues. Germline lookup yields CDR1 SGHTA and CDR2 FQGNSA. The CDR3 loop is CASSSWTADYTF. The DNA of the CDR3 is TGTGCCAGCAGCTCTTGGACAGCTGACTACACCTTC. Full variable domain (outside the CDR3, taken from reference TRBV7-2 and TRBJ1-2): GAGVSQSPSNKVTEKGKDVELRCDPISGHTALYWYRQSLGQGLEFLIYFQGNSAPDKSGLPSDRFSAERTGGSVSTLTIQRTQQEDSAVYLCASSSWTADYTFGSGTRLTVV.

This clonotype was recorded at least ten times. V gene TRBV6-5 combines with J gene TRBJ1-6; D gene uncertain. CDR3 size: 12 residues. The germline V gene encodes CDR1 MNHEY and CDR2 SVGAGI. V lost 8 bases to trimming and J lost 8 bases, with 10 bases between them. The CDR3 spells CASGRVYSPLHF. The CDR3 DNA reads TGTGCCAGCGGCCGGGTATATTCACCCCTCCACTTT.

This clonotype came up many times. The chain employs TRBV11-2 and TRBJ2-7; the D is unclear. CDR3 length: 13 residues. V lost 3 bases and J lost 0, with 6 bases in between. Germline V gene data show CDR1 as SGHAT and CDR2 as FQNNGV. CDR3 in DNA: TGTGCCAGCAGCTTTCCAGACTCCTACGAGCAGTACTTC. Translated, it gives CASSFPDSYEQYF. The full variable domain, with the rest looked up from reference TRBV11-2 and TRBJ2-7, is EAGVAQSPRYKIIEKRQSVAFWCNPISGHATLYWYQQILGQGPKLLIQFQNNGVVDDSQLPKDRFSAERLKGVDSTLKIQPAKLEDSAVYLCASSFPDSYEQYFGPGTRLTVT.

The chain links TRBV6-2 or TRBV6-3 to TRBJ1-1; D is unresolved. The CDR3 runs to 12 residues. The V end lost 4 bases, the J end lost 4 bases, and 7 bases lay between the germline ends. Germline CDR1 is MNHEY and CDR2 is SVGEGT. The CDR3 DNA sequence: TGTGCCAGCAGTTGGGCTACCACTGAAGCTTTCTTT. Its translation: CASSWATTEAFF.

The chain recombines TRBV6-2 or TRBV6-3 with TRBJ1-5; D uncertain. The V gene's germline CDR1 is MNHEY and CDR2 SVGEGT. The CDR3 consists of 17 residues. V lost 5 bases and J lost 8, with 25 bases in between. The CDR3 here is CASSPRWSETLEKPQHF. Written as DNA, the CDR3 is TGTGCCAGCAGTCCCCGATGGTCAGAGACACTAGAAAAGCCCCAGCATTTT.

The V call is TRBV6-2 or TRBV6-3, the J call TRBJ2-3; a possible D gene is TRBD2 (6 bases). The CDR3 is made up of 18 amino acids. V lost 2 bases and J 0 bases, leaving 18 bases between the germline ends. Germline values: CDR1 MNHEY, CDR2 SVGEGT. The CDR3 DNA reads TGTGCCAGCAGTTACCGACCGGGACTCGAAGCTAGCACAGATACGCAGTATTTT. Translated: CASSYRPGLEASTDTQYF.

The chain has TRBV12-3 or TRBV12-4 and TRBJ2-2; no clear D gene. This CDR3 comprises 16 residues. V dropped 3 bases and J dropped 1 base, with 12 bases sitting between them. CDR3 DNA sequence: TGTGCCAGCAGTTTTGGCACAGCTTTGAACACCGGGGAGCTGTTTTTT. Its protein is CASSFGTALNTGELFF.